A selection of T cell receptor beta chains follows, all from one sample in a study of cytomegalovirus exposure and HLA in healthy donors. Only in-frame clones appear in the TCRdb table, and some are missing; sequencing was by immunoSEQ multiplex PCR. This sample yields 150,000 to 180,000 clones, of which around 80% are seen a single time; 13% belongs to the top ten. Sequenced input: PBMCs. The receptor set was obtained from a young man in good health and CMV-seropositive. The CDR3 runs from the conserved cysteine through the conserved F or W. Fields, in order: V gene, D gene, clone size, J gene, CDR3 protein, CDR3 DNA. The D gene is left open where the match is weak. Clone size is stated in some rows and not others, as once, few, many or a class when expanded.

V: TRBV10-1
D: TRBD1
size: few
J: TRBJ2-3
CDR3: CASSFGQGGTDTQYF
DNA: TGCGCCAGCAGCTTCGGACAGGGTGGCACAGATACGCAGTATTTT

V: TRBV11-2
D: TRBD1
size: -
J: TRBJ2-7
CDR3: CASRLTGGASYEQYF
DNA: TGTGCCAGCAGACTGACAGGGGGCGCCTCCTACGAGCAGTACTTC

V: TRBV9
D: TRBD2
size: -
J: TRBJ2-7
CDR3: CASSVGSGGRSYEQYF
DNA: TGTGCCAGCAGCGTAGGGTCGGGCGGGAGGTCCTACGAGCAGTACTTC

V: TRBV20-1
D: -
size: -
J: TRBJ2-5
CDR3: CSAVRQETQYF
DNA: TGCAGTGCTGTCCGGCAAGAGACCCAGTACTTC

V: TRBV7-9
D: TRBD1
size: -
J: TRBJ2-1
CDR3: CSSSYDRGLADNEQFF
DNA: TGTTCCAGCAGCTATGACAGGGGGCTCGCGGACAATGAGCAGTTCTTC

V: TRBV10-3
D: -
size: few
J: TRBJ1-1
CDR3: CAISFNSNTEAFF
DNA: TGTGCCATCAGTTTCAATTCGAACACTGAAGCTTTCTTT

V: TRBV19
D: TRBD2
size: -
J: TRBJ2-1
CDR3: CASSIVTSGRSSEQFF
DNA: TGTGCCAGTAGTATAGTCACTAGCGGGAGATCTAGTGAGCAGTTCTTC

V: TRBV28
D: TRBD1
size: -
J: TRBJ2-7
CDR3: CAGRKGQDYEQYF
DNA: TGTGCCGGACGCAAGGGACAGGATTACGAGCAGTACTTC

V: TRBV5-1
D: -
size: -
J: TRBJ2-7
CDR3: CASSRGGPYEQYF
DNA: TGCGCCAGCAGCAGGGGTGGCCCCTACGAGCAGTACTTC

V: TRBV2
D: TRBD1
size: -
J: TRBJ2-5
CDR3: CASSEYRGLRETQYF
DNA: TGTGCCAGCAGTGAATACAGGGGGCTCCGGGAGACCCAGTACTTC

V: TRBV28
D: TRBD1
size: -
J: TRBJ2-4
CDR3: CASRAQGSLGDIQYF
DNA: TGTGCCAGCAGGGCACAGGGGTCCTTAGGGGACATTCAGTACTTC

V: TRBV5-1
D: TRBD1
size: -
J: TRBJ2-1
CDR3: CASSSNVGQGGYEQFF
DNA: TGCGCCAGCAGCTCTAATGTTGGACAGGGGGGATATGAGCAGTTCTTC

V: TRBV5-8
D: TRBD2
size: -
J: TRBJ2-7
CDR3: CASSPSVKRGTYEQYF
DNA: TGTGCCAGCAGTCCCTCAGTCAAGCGGGGGACCTACGAGCAGTACTTC

V: TRBV28
D: TRBD2
size: -
J: TRBJ2-1
CDR3: CASSHPAGTSINNEQFF
DNA: TGTGCCAGCAGTCATCCTGCCGGGACTAGCATCAACAATGAGCAGTTCTTC

V: TRBV29-1
D: TRBD2
size: -
J: TRBJ2-2
CDR3: CSGLAGNTGELFF
DNA: TGCAGCGGGCTAGCGGGGAACACCGGGGAGCTGTTTTTT

V: TRBV10-3
D: -
size: once
J: TRBJ1-4
CDR3: CAISGLPGEKLFF
DNA: TGTGCCATCAGTGGGCTGCCGGGTGAAAAACTGTTTTTT

V: TRBV6-1
D: TRBD1
size: -
J: TRBJ1-2
CDR3: CASKNRDRGGGYTF
DNA: TGTGCCAGCAAGAACCGGGACAGGGGTGGTGGCTACACCTTC

V: TRBV4-1
D: TRBD2
size: -
J: TRBJ2-1
CDR3: CASSQLNLLAVDNEQFF
DNA: TGCGCCAGCAGCCAACTGAACTTACTAGCGGTAGACAATGAGCAGTTCTTC

V: TRBV9
D: -
size: -
J: TRBJ2-1
CDR3: CASSPSTVSSYNEQFF
DNA: TGTGCCAGCAGCCCGAGCACGGTGAGCTCCTACAATGAGCAGTTCTTC

V: TRBV6-6
D: TRBD1
size: -
J: TRBJ2-3
CDR3: CASSYPRTGTTDTQYF
DNA: TGTGCCAGCAGTTATCCCCGGACAGGGACCACAGATACGCAGTATTTT

V: TRBV5-1
D: TRBD1
size: -
J: TRBJ2-7
CDR3: CASSETGGPSYEQYF
DNA: TGCGCCAGCAGCGAGACAGGGGGGCCCTCCTACGAGCAGTACTTC

V: TRBV28
D: TRBD1
size: -
J: TRBJ1-1
CDR3: CASSSRTGGGVGTEAFF
DNA: TGTGCCAGCAGTTCCCGGACAGGGGGCGGTGTGGGCACTGAAGCTTTCTTT